This T cell receptor (beta chain) is from a study of early stage breast cancer tumors. Measured with immunoSEQ multiplex PCR; TCRdb has only the in-frame clones, and not every one. The sample includes 23,000 or so clones, 55% to 80% of them seen just once. The V end was cut by 2 bases, the J end by 7 bases, with 9 bases between. This CDR3 spans 13 amino acids. Germline CDR1 reads SGHTA; CDR2 reads FQGNSA. The chain carries TRBV7-2 and TRBJ1-5; D unresolved. This TCR derives from a person between 55 and 69 years old with breast cancer. The specimen sequenced was breast tumor tissue. The DNA for the CDR3 is TGTGCCAGCAGCTTAATCCGAAGCCAGCCCCAGCATTTT. It codes for CASSLIRSQPQHF.